This T cell receptor (beta chain) was recorded in a study of Ad26.COV2.S vaccination and SARS-CoV-2 variants. The CDR3 length is 16 residues. The assay was immunoSEQ multiplex PCR, and TCRdb's table has in-frame clones only and misses some. The sample carries roughly 100,000 clones, 80% recorded once. The starting material was peripheral blood, obtained after recovery from COVID-19. The rearrangement links TRBV12-1 to TRBJ2-2; the D segment call TRBD2 is taken from the table without a DNA check. TRBV12-1 is designated a pseudogene. The TCR comes from a human donor who had recovered from COVID-19. CDR3 bases: TGTGCCAGCAGCTGCAGACTAGCGCGGAACACCGGGGAGCTGTTTTTT. This translates into CASSCRLARNTGELFF.